A few counts support the clone carrying this T cell receptor (beta chain). Its antigen is undetermined. Data came from immunoSEQ multiplex PCR; TCRdb stores just in-frame clones and leaves some out. The sample contains about 33,000 clones, roughly 90% of which appear only once. The data stem from a study of T cells in localized non-small cell lung cancer. Points from the study as a whole: Heterogeneity within the tumor remains possible, as just one region underwent sequencing. The study found T cell clonality highest in uninvolved adjacent lung, above tumor. In adjacent lung appeared a median approximately 57 of the top 100 tumor clones. Blood T cell density predicted longer survival; adjacent-lung clonality, shorter.

V lost 5 bases, J lost 3 bases, and 11 bases lay in between. CDR3 length: 13 residues. Germline CDR1 is MNHEY and CDR2 is SMNVEV (reference sequence). The chain is built from TRBV27 and TRBJ2-7, with no clear D. This receptor was identified in a man aged 35 to 70 with stage I lung adenocarcinoma. The material sequenced was peripheral blood, taken before any cancer treatment. CDR3 in DNA: TGTGCCAGCAGTCCCGCGGACGTCTACGAGCAGTACTTC. Translating it yields CASSPADVYEQYF.